Each of the 22 T cell receptor beta chains below was sequenced from the same sample in a study of T-cell memory formation after mild COVID-19. MiXCR, applied by TCRdb to the 5' RACE reads, yields one record per CDR3 protein. The table shows about 140,000 distinct CDR3 sequences, with about 14% occurring only once. Sequenced: PBMCs or a T cell subset sorted from them (not recorded which). These receptor sequences come from an adult woman who had mild COVID-19 (a few samples of this study predate the infection). Cell type and time point are not known.

In this sample, this clonotype turned up a few times. The J gene is TRBJ2-3, the V gene TRBV7-2, with TRBD2 matching 7 bases. From germline, CDR1 is SGHTA and CDR2 FQGNSA. The ends lost 5 bases at V and 2 bases at J; junction bases unmatched: 4. This CDR3 contains 14 residues. CDR3: CASSRGGSTDTQYF. CDR3 in DNA: TGTGCCAGCAGCCGCGGGGGTTCCACAGATACGCAGTATTTT.

The chain recombines TRBV18 with TRBJ2-1; 8 nucleotides agree with TRBD2. CDR3 size: 16 residues. Germline assignment: CDR1 KGHSH and CDR2 LQKENI. With V trimmed by 1 base and J by 5 bases, 7 bases remained unmatched. The CDR3 sequence is CASSPRVGGAHNEQFF. The CDR3 DNA reads as TGTGCCAGCTCACCACGGGTCGGGGGGGCCCACAATGAGCAGTTCTTC.

The chain is built from TRBV25-1 and TRBJ1-2, with D possibly being TRBD1 (6 bases). The CDR3 runs 13 residues. Between the trimmed V and J ends, which lost 2 bases and 5 bases, there was a span of 9 bases. The germline CDR1 and CDR2 sequences are MGHDK and SYGVNS. The CDR3 DNA is TGTGCCAGCAGTGAACAGGGGTATTATGGCTACACCTTC. Translating gives CASSEQGYYGYTF.

This clonotype was counted between two and nine times. The V call is TRBV24-1, the J call TRBJ2-1; D assignment may be TRBD1 or TRBD2 (5 bases each). V was shortened by 4 bases and J by 7 bases, with 10 bases between the two germline ends. Germline lookup yields CDR1 KGHDR and CDR2 SFDVKD. The CDR3 runs 13 residues. CDR3 in DNA: TGTGCCACCAGTGAACCGGGACCGAATGAGCAGTTCTTC. It encodes CATSEPGPNEQFF.

This clonotype was seen more than once but under ten times. The rearrangement uses TRBV12-3 or TRBV12-4 and TRBJ2-1; TRBD1 might be the D (6 bases). The CDR3 runs to 13 residues. Deletions cut 4 bases from V and 5 bases from J, with 9 bases between. The CDR3 DNA reads TGTGCCAGCAGTTCCCGGACAGACAATGAGCAGTTCTTC. It specifies CASSSRTDNEQFF.

The genes are TRBV12-3 or TRBV12-4 and TRBJ2-3, with 8 bases matching TRBD2. V gave up 3 bases and J gave up 8 bases; unmatched junction bases: 16. The CDR3 consists of 17 residues. The CDR3 nucleotides are TGTGCCAGCAGTTTGGGGGGGCTAGCGGGTCCCCCCGGTACGCAGTATTTT. As protein: CASSLGGLAGPPGTQYF.

This clonotype was seen only a few times. This chain joins TRBV4-1 and TRBJ2-5; TRBD1 matches at 7 bases. With 0 bases clipped from V and 2 bases from J, the junction kept 3 bases outside the gene matches. Looked up from germline, CDR1 is MGHRA and CDR2 is YSYEKL. This CDR3 spans 15 amino acids. The CDR3 region is CASSQDMTGQETQYF. The CDR3 DNA reads TGCGCCAGCAGCCAAGATATGACAGGGCAAGAGACCCAGTACTTC.

There are a few counts of this clonotype. The genes are TRBV7-2 and TRBJ1-1, with D tentatively TRBD1 (6 bases). This CDR3 spans 15 amino acids. Germline values: CDR1 SGHTA, CDR2 FQGNSA. V lost 5 bases and J 6 bases, leaving 19 bases between the germline ends. The DNA for the CDR3 is TGTGCCAGCAGCGTCTACAGGGTCGCGCGGTCTGAAGCTTTCTTT. It specifies CASSVYRVARSEAFF.

The table lists this clonotype with a few counts. The genes are TRBV7-2 and TRBJ1-6; maybe TRBD1 (5 bases). Germline assignment: CDR1 SGHTA and CDR2 FQGNSA. The CDR3 has 18 amino acids. Trimming shortened V by 7 bases and J by 0 bases, and 19 bases separated the two germline ends. This CDR3 is CASTPGRNAHSYNSPLHF. The CDR3 region has the DNA TGTGCCAGCACCCCGGGACGAAACGCCCACTCCTATAATTCACCCCTCCACTTT.

The table lists this clonotype with a few counts. The chain is built from TRBV29-1 and TRBJ2-1; 7 bases are a match to TRBD2. V dropped 7 bases and J dropped 2; count of bases not matched to a gene: 2. The CDR3 runs 12 residues. Germline lookup yields CDR1 SQVTM and CDR2 ANQGSEA. The CDR3 coding sequence is TGCAGCGCAGGACTAGCCTACAATGAGCAGTTCTTC. Protein sequence: CSAGLAYNEQFF.

This rearrangement joins TRBV4-1 to TRBJ2-1; TRBD2 matches 10 bases. Germline lookup yields CDR1 MGHRA and CDR2 YSYEKL. After removal of 0 bases from V and 5 bases from J, the junction contained 4 bases not matched to a gene. The CDR3 extends over 16 amino acids. In DNA, the CDR3 is TGCGCCAGCAGCCAAGACCCCGGACTAGCGGACAATGAGCAGTTCTTC. Translating gives CASSQDPGLADNEQFF.

This clonotype showed up just a few times. The J gene is TRBJ1-2, the V gene TRBV25-1, with 9 bases matching TRBD1. The CDR3 consists of 11 residues. CDR1 MGHDK and CDR2 SYGVNS come from the germline V gene. Unmatched junction bases numbered 3, after V lost 8 bases and J lost 8 bases. The CDR3 region is CASWTGEGYTF. The CDR3 coding sequence is TGTGCCAGCTGGACAGGGGAGGGCTACACCTTC.

This chain joins TRBV12-3 or TRBV12-4 and TRBJ1-2; 7 nucleotides match TRBD1. The V gene end was trimmed by 5 bases and the J gene end by 6 bases; junction bases not matched to a gene: 6. CDR3 size: 13 residues. CDR3 region: CASSRPGGDGYTF. As DNA, the CDR3 is TGTGCCAGCAGTCGACCAGGGGGGGATGGCTACACCTTC.

V usage is TRBV5-1 and J usage is TRBJ2-7; D is perhaps TRBD1 (6 bases). Germline loops: CDR1 SGHRS, CDR2 YFSETQ. The CDR3 contains 16 residues. Trimming pared 0 bases from V and 1 base from J, leaving 14 bases between. CDR3 in amino acids: CASSLAPGQGSYEQYF. The CDR3 DNA reads as TGCGCCAGCAGCTTGGCTCCGGGACAAGGATCCTACGAGCAGTACTTC.

This clonotype was detected ten times or more. The chain combines TRBV24-1 with TRBJ2-2; possibly TRBD1 for D (5 bases). Per the germline V gene, CDR1 is KGHDR and CDR2 is SFDVKD. Trimming pared 4 bases from V and 7 bases from J, leaving 12 bases between. This CDR3 comprises 14 residues. The CDR3 spells CATSEFSGNGELFF. DNA of the CDR3: TGTGCCACCAGTGAATTTTCAGGGAACGGGGAGCTGTTTTTT.

This clonotype occurred many times. The chain employs TRBV3-1 and TRBJ2-3, with 7 bases fitting TRBD2. The V and J ends lost 4 bases and 2 bases, in that order; junction bases with no gene match: 12. Germline CDR1 is LGHDT and CDR2 is YNNKEL (reference sequence). This CDR3 is built from 17 residues. CDR3 nucleotide sequence: TGTGCCAGCAGCCTCGGGGAGGGGACCCAACTCACAGATACGCAGTATTTT. Amino acids: CASSLGEGTQLTDTQYF.

The chain couples TRBV9 to TRBJ1-3; 8 nucleotides align to TRBD1. The germline gives CDR1 SGDLS, CDR2 YYNGEE. Trimming removed 4 bases from V and 6 bases from J; junction bases left unmatched: 9. CDR3 size: 15 residues. The CDR3 DNA is TGTGCCAGCAGCTCCCAGGGGGCAGTTGTAAACACCATATATTTT. Protein product: CASSSQGAVVNTIYF.

The chain is built from TRBV20-1 and TRBJ2-7; 11 positions agree with TRBD2. With 3 bases clipped from V and 3 bases from J, the junction kept 13 bases outside the gene matches. This CDR3 has 17 residues. Germline V gene data show CDR1 as DFQATT and CDR2 as SNEGSKA (reference sequence). The CDR3 loop reads CSASPGLADPRLYEQYF. The CDR3, as DNA: TGCAGTGCTAGCCCGGGACTAGCGGACCCTCGGCTCTACGAGCAGTACTTC.

The rearrangement uses TRBV4-1 and TRBJ2-7; TRBD2 agrees at 8 bases. The J segment lost 6 bases and the V segment lost 1 base, leaving 17 bases of the junction unmatched. In germline, CDR1 is MGHRA, CDR2 YSYEKL. CDR3 size: 18 residues. Written as DNA, the CDR3 is TGCGCCAGCAGCCAAGCGCAGCGGGGGCGGGGGAGCGTTGGCGAGCAGTACTTC. It yields the protein CASSQAQRGRGSVGEQYF.

The J gene is TRBJ1-2, the V gene TRBV12-3 or TRBV12-4, with D perhaps matching TRBD1 (6 bases). With 3 bases removed from V and 8 bases from J, the gap between germline ends came to 16 bases. CDR3 length: 14 residues. CDR3: CASSFSAGVEGYTF. CDR3 coding DNA: TGTGCCAGCAGTTTTTCGGCAGGGGTGGAGGGCTACACCTTC.

This clonotype was found a few times. This rearrangement joins TRBV7-9 to TRBJ2-7; TRBD2 agrees at 11 bases. The germline gives CDR1 SEHNR, CDR2 FQNEAQ (reference sequence). This CDR3 has 17 amino acids. V shed 4 bases and J 1 base; nucleotides not matched to a gene: 9. The DNA for the CDR3 is TGTGCCAGCAGCTCCACTAGCGGGAGTGTTAGTTCCTACGAGCAGTACTTC. Its translation: CASSSTSGSVSSYEQYF. The entire variable domain, with the rest obtained from reference TRBV7-9 and TRBJ2-7, is as follows: DTGVSQNPRHKITKRGQNVTFRCDPISEHNRLYWYRQTLGQGPEFLTYFQNEAQLEKSRLLSDRFSAERPKGSFSTLEIQRTEQGDSAMYLCASSSTSGSVSSYEQYFGPGTRLTVT.

The CDR3 DNA reads TGTGCCAGCAGCTTCCTAGCGGGGGGGCCGGGCGAGACCCAGTACTTC. It codes for CASSFLAGGPGETQYF. This chain joins TRBV7-9 and TRBJ2-5, with TRBD2 matching 12 bases. Germline lookup yields CDR1 SEHNR and CDR2 FQNEAQ (reference sequence). CDR3 length: 16 amino acids. V was pared by 3 bases and J by 5 bases, with 7 bases of the junction left unmatched. Full variable domain (outside the CDR3, taken from reference TRBV7-9 and TRBJ2-5): DTGVSQNPRHKITKRGQNVTFRCDPISEHNRLYWYRQTLGQGPEFLTYFQNEAQLEKSRLLSDRFSAERPKGSFSTLEIQRTEQGDSAMYLCASSFLAGGPGETQYFGPGTRLLVL.